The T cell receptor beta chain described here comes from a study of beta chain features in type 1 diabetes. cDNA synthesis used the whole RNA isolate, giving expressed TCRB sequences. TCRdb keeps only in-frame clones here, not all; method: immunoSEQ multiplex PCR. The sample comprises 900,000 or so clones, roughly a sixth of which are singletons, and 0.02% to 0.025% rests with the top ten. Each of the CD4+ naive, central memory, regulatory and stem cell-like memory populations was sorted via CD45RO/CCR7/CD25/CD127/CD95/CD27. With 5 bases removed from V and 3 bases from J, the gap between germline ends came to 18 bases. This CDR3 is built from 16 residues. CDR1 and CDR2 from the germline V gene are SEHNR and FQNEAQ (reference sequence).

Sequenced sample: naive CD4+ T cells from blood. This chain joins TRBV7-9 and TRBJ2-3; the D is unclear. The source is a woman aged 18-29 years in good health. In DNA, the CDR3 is TGTGCCAGCAGCCCCCCTTGGCAGCCTGATACAGATACGCAGTATTTT. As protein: CASSPPWQPDTDTQYF.